Below, 23 T cell receptor beta chains from the same sample are listed, as sequenced in a study of blood T cell repertoires in COVID-19. Libraries were prepared by immunoSEQ multiplex PCR; TCRdb keeps only in-frame clonotypes and omits some of them. The sample has 130,000 to 150,000 clones, roughly 87% seen once. Sequencing used peripheral blood. These receptor sequences come from a woman aged 45 to 65 with acute or convalescent COVID-19.

In this sample, this clone turned up a few times. The V call is TRBV7-6, the J call TRBJ2-7; TRBD1 matches at 7 bases. The CDR3 has 16 amino acids. Trimming removed 3 bases from V and 2 bases from J; junction bases left unmatched: 10. Germline-derived CDR1 and CDR2 are SGHVS and FNYEAQ. The CDR3 here is CASSLGPSGQTYEQYF. CDR3 nucleotides: TGTGCCAGCAGCTTGGGACCATCGGGACAGACCTACGAGCAGTACTTC. The full variable domain, its missing parts supplied by reference TRBV7-6 and TRBJ2-7, is GAGVSQSPRYKVTKRGQDVALRCDPISGHVSLYWYRQALGQGPEFLTYFNYEAQQDKSGLPNDRFSAERPEGSISTLTIQRTEQRDSAMYRCASSLGPSGQTYEQYFGPGTRLTVT.

A single count supports this clone. The rearrangement uses TRBV5-5 and TRBJ2-7, with no clear D. V dropped 1 base and J dropped 0 bases, with 8 bases sitting between them. The V gene's germline CDR1 is SGHKS and CDR2 YYEKEE (reference sequence). The CDR3 totals 14 residues. The CDR3 is CASSLNPDSYEQYF. The CDR3 nucleotides read TGTGCCAGCAGCTTGAATCCAGACTCCTACGAGCAGTACTTC.

This clone has only a few counts. V is TRBV19 and J is TRBJ1-1; maybe TRBD1 (6 bases). Trimming shortened V by 2 bases and J by 5 bases, and 15 bases separated the two germline ends. Germline-derived CDR1 and CDR2 are LNHDA and SQIVND (reference sequence). This CDR3 is 15 amino acids long. The DNA for the CDR3 is TGTGCCAGTAGTATAAGGTCACAGGGTGGGACTGAAGCTTTCTTT. This translates into CASSIRSQGGTEAFF.

V gene TRBV20-1 combines with J gene TRBJ2-1, with TRBD2 matching over 10 bases. This CDR3 region has 16 residues. The germline V gene has CDR1 DFQATT and CDR2 SNEGSKA (reference sequence). V was pared by 3 bases and J by 4 bases, with 9 bases of the junction left unmatched. DNA for the CDR3: TGCAGTGCTAGTCCGGGACTAGCGAACGGTTACAATGAGCAGTTCTTC. The encoded protein is CSASPGLANGYNEQFF.

The rearrangement links TRBV19 to TRBJ1-1; no reliable D call. The V gene's germline CDR1 is LNHDA and CDR2 SQIVND (reference sequence). V was pared by 5 bases and J by 3 bases, with 10 bases between. CDR3 size: 13 residues. Here the CDR3 DNA reads TGTGCCAGTAGTTCCCCTAGTGACACTGAAGCTTTCTTT. Translation gives CASSSPSDTEAFF.

This clone has more than one count but fewer than ten. The chain joins TRBV7-9 to TRBJ1-1, with no clear D. The germline V gene encodes CDR1 SEHNR and CDR2 FQNEAQ (reference sequence). Between the trimmed V and J ends, which lost 2 bases and 0 bases, there was a span of 7 bases. This CDR3 is built from 14 residues. The CDR3 sequence: CASSLNSVNTEAFF. The CDR3 DNA sequence: TGTGCCAGCAGCTTAAACTCCGTGAACACTGAAGCTTTCTTT.

The chain uses TRBV7-8 and TRBJ2-7; 8 bases line up with TRBD2. Germline CDR1 reads SGHVS; CDR2 reads FQNEAQ. V shed 7 bases and J 2 bases; nucleotides not matched to a gene: 10. The CDR3 spans 15 residues. This CDR3 is CASMASGRIPYEQYF. CDR3 nucleotide sequence: TGTGCCAGCATGGCCAGCGGGAGAATCCCCTACGAGCAGTACTTC.

For this clone: The sample contains more than one DNA sequence encoding this CDR3. The rearrangement links TRBV5-1 to TRBJ2-2, with D perhaps TRBD2 (7 bases). The CDR3 contains 15 residues. CDR1 and CDR2 from the germline V gene are SGHRS and YFSETQ. V was trimmed by 2 bases and J by 6 bases, leaving 14 bases between them. DNA of the CDR3: TGCGCCAGCAGCTTAGCCCAAGGGGGGGCCGGGGAGCTGTTTTTT. Protein product: CASSLAQGGAGELFF. The full variable domain, in which reference TRBV5-1 and TRBJ2-2 provide the parts outside the CDR3, is KAGVTQTPRYLIKTRGQQVTLSCSPISGHRSVSWYQQTPGQGLQFLFEYFSETQRNKGNFPGRFSGRQFSNSRSEMNVSTLELGDSALYLCASSLAQGGAGELFFGEGSRLTVL.

A few counts support this clone. The chain has TRBV7-3 and TRBJ2-2; 8 positions agree with TRBD1. V shed 4 bases and J 4 bases; nucleotides not matched to a gene: 8. Germline V CDR1 and CDR2: SGHTA, FQGTGA. The CDR3 has 16 residues. CDR3 nucleotide sequence: TGTGCCAGCAGCTCAGCACAGGGGGTAGGCACCGGGGAGCTGTTTTTT. Translated, it gives CASSSAQGVGTGELFF.

The chain joins TRBV15 to TRBJ1-1, with D unclear. Germline V CDR1 and CDR2: LNHNV, YYDKDF (reference sequence). This CDR3 is 14 amino acids long. V was clipped by 0 bases and J by 5 bases, with 10 bases between them. CDR3 region: CATSRDLSSTEAFF. The CDR3 DNA is TGTGCCACCAGCAGAGACCTATCGAGTACTGAAGCTTTCTTT.

This clone was detected once. The chain couples TRBV18 to TRBJ2-1; 14 nucleotides agree with TRBD2. The germline V gene has CDR1 KGHSH and CDR2 LQKENI. This CDR3 comprises 16 residues. V gave up 5 bases and J gave up 6 bases; unmatched junction bases: 6. For the CDR3, the DNA is TGTGCCAGCTCATCCGGACTAGCGGGAGGATCCAATGAGCAGTTCTTC. Translation: CASSSGLAGGSNEQFF. Looking up the rest from reference TRBV18 and TRBJ2-1 gives the full variable domain: NAGVMQNPRHLVRRRGQEARLRCSPMKGHSHVYWYRQLPEEGLKFMVYLQKENIIDESGMPKERFSAEFPKEGPSILRIQQVVRGDSAAYFCASSSGLAGGSNEQFFGPGTRLTVL.

The rearrangement joins TRBV5-1 to TRBJ2-3; TRBD2 aligns across 8 bases. The CDR3 has 16 residues. V dropped 0 bases and J dropped 4; count of bases not matched to a gene: 7. Germline lookup yields CDR1 SGHRS and CDR2 YFSETQ. Here the CDR3 reads CASSLEGGGPPDTQYF. The CDR3 DNA sequence: TGCGCCAGCAGCTTGGAGGGCGGGGGGCCACCAGATACGCAGTATTTT.

The chain employs TRBV4-1 and TRBJ1-2, with 9 bases lining up with TRBD1. Looked up from germline, CDR1 is MGHRA and CDR2 is YSYEKL. V was clipped by 1 base and J by 4 bases; unmatched bases: 4. CDR3 length: 15 residues. CDR3 nucleotides: TGCGCCAGCAGCCAAGGGGACAGGGTAATCTATGGCTACACCTTC. This codes for CASSQGDRVIYGYTF.

V and J are TRBV6-6 and TRBJ1-6; D perhaps matches TRBD1 (5 bases). Deletions cut 6 bases from V and 4 bases from J, with 16 bases between. The germline V gene encodes CDR1 MNHNY and CDR2 SVGAGI (reference sequence). The CDR3 sequence is 16 residues long. The CDR3 is CASSRTGGLYNSPLHF. For the CDR3, the DNA is TGTGCCAGCAGCCGGACCGGGGGTCTTTATAATTCACCCCTCCACTTT.

The rearrangement joins TRBV19 to TRBJ2-5; TRBD2 matches 7 bases. V lost 7 bases and J lost 3; bases outside the gene matches: 11. CDR1 LNHDA and CDR2 SQIVND come from the germline V gene (reference sequence). The CDR3 is 15 residues long. The CDR3 loop reads CASTSFGGGEETQYF. CDR3 DNA sequence: TGTGCCAGTACATCTTTTGGCGGGGGAGAAGAGACCCAGTACTTC.

The rearrangement uses TRBV7-9 and TRBJ1-1; possibly TRBD1 for D (5 bases). CDR1 is SEHNR and CDR2 is FQNEAQ in the germline V gene (reference sequence). The V end lost 4 bases, the J end lost 1 base, and 13 bases lay between the germline ends. The CDR3 totals 15 residues. The CDR3 loop reads CASSSGHRQNTEAFF. The CDR3 DNA reads TGTGCCAGCAGCTCAGGGCATAGGCAGAACACTGAAGCTTTCTTT. Full variable domain (missing parts from reference TRBV7-9 and TRBJ1-1): DTGVSQNPRHKITKRGQNVTFRCDPISEHNRLYWYRQTLGQGPEFLTYFQNEAQLEKSRLLSDRFSAERPKGSFSTLEIQRTEQGDSAMYLCASSSGHRQNTEAFFGQGTRLTVV.

The chain links TRBV19 to TRBJ2-1; 12 positions agree with TRBD2. With 7 bases clipped from V and 4 bases from J, the junction kept 5 bases outside the gene matches. The CDR3 covers 15 residues. The germline V gene encodes CDR1 LNHDA and CDR2 SQIVND (reference sequence). The CDR3 DNA follows: TGTGCCAGTACAGCCGGGACTAGCGGGTACAATGAGCAGTTCTTC. It yields the protein CASTAGTSGYNEQFF.

The V and J genes are TRBV12-5 and TRBJ2-1, with 7 positions matching TRBD1. CDR1 and CDR2 (germline): LGHNT, FRNRAP. With V trimmed by 0 bases and J by 4 bases, 9 bases remained unmatched. The CDR3 consists of 17 residues. The CDR3 bases are TGTGCTAGTGGTTTGGTTTTGACAGGGACAACTTACAATGAGCAGTTCTTC. Translation gives CASGLVLTGTTYNEQFF.

The V gene is TRBV27, the J gene TRBJ1-6, with 7 bases lining up with TRBD1. CDR3 length: 15 residues. CDR1 is MNHEY and CDR2 is SMNVEV in the germline V gene (reference sequence). The J segment lost 3 bases and the V segment lost 5 bases, leaving 4 bases of the junction unmatched. CDR3 DNA sequence: TGTGCCAGCAGTCGGGGGACAGACTATAATTCACCCCTCCACTTT. Translated: CASSRGTDYNSPLHF.

The V call is TRBV6-1, the J call TRBJ1-2, with a tentative D call TRBD1 (6 bases). There are 14 residues in the CDR3. From germline, CDR1 is MNHNS and CDR2 SASEGT. The V end lost 2 bases, the J end lost 2 bases, and 9 bases lay between the germline ends. The chain's CDR3 is CASSETGPNYGYTF. The CDR3 nucleotides read TGTGCCAGCAGTGAAACAGGGCCGAACTATGGCTACACCTTC.

The CDR3 protein is CAWSGGGDQPQHF. In DNA form, the CDR3 reads TGTGCCTGGAGTGGAGGGGGGGATCAGCCCCAGCATTTT. The chain links TRBV30 to TRBJ1-5; a weak D match, TRBD1 (6 bases). The CDR3 contains 13 residues. V lost 1 base to trimming and J lost 5 bases, with 9 bases between them. Germline-derived CDR1 and CDR2 are GTSNPN and SVGIG (reference sequence).

This clone was counted once. This chain uses TRBV9 with TRBJ2-1, with D possibly matching TRBD1 (5 bases). V dropped 4 bases and J dropped 5 bases, with 13 bases sitting between them. The CDR3 spans 14 residues. In germline, CDR1 is SGDLS, CDR2 YYNGEE. CDR3 protein: CASSLPAGHNEQFF. CDR3 DNA sequence: TGTGCCAGCAGCCTACCCGCAGGGCACAATGAGCAGTTCTTC.

The chain carries TRBV11-2 and TRBJ1-1, with D unresolved. Germline-derived CDR1 and CDR2 are SGHAT and FQNNGV. The CDR3 length is 13 residues. Trimming removed 5 bases at V and 6 bases at J, with 13 bases between. The CDR3 DNA is TGTGCCAGCAGCCCCATTGAGCGGGCTGAAGCTTTCTTT. Protein: CASSPIERAEAFF. Full variable domain (missing parts from reference TRBV11-2 and TRBJ1-1): EAGVAQSPRYKIIEKRQSVAFWCNPISGHATLYWYQQILGQGPKLLIQFQNNGVVDDSQLPKDRFSAERLKGVDSTLKIQPAKLEDSAVYLCASSPIERAEAFFGQGTRLTVV.